Sequencing of this T cell receptor (beta chain) was carried out in a study of immune heterogeneity within non-small cell lung tumors. Amplifying TCR beta CDR3 involved multiplex PCR carried out with 32 V and 13 J primers. Using its own MiXCR run on the multiplex PCR reads, TCRdb lists one record per CDR3 protein. The table records about 23,000 distinct CDR3 sequences, about 30% of them present only once. Template came from bulk tumor genomic DNA, at approximately 600 ng per sample. Several biopsies per primary tumor, spaced far apart, were taken during surgery. Curative operations were performed on patients who had untreated, newly diagnosed non-small cell lung cancer. The CDR3 has 15 residues. V gave up 6 bases and J gave up 3 bases, with 15 bases separating them. CDR1 and CDR2 (germline): WSHSY, SAAADI. This clonotype is labeled medium-sized.

The chain has TRBV10-2 and TRBJ2-1; no firm D call. This receptor was obtained from a man aged 35 to 55 with non-small cell lung cancer. Sequenced sample: lung tumor tissue. The CDR3, as DNA: TGCGCCAGCAGCCCAGATAGCATGATCTACAATGAGCAGTTCTTC. Protein: CASSPDSMIYNEQFF.